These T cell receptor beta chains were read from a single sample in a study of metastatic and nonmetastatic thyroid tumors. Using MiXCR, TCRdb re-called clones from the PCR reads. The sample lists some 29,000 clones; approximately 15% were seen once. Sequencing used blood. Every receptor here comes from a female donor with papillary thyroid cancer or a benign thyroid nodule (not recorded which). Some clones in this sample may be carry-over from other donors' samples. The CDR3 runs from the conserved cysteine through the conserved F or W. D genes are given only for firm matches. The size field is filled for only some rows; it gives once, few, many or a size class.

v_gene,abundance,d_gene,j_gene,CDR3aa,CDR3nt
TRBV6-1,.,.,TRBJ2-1,CASRNLGGKVGQFF,TGTGCCAGCAGAAACCTCGGTGGGAAAGTTGGGCAGTTCTTC
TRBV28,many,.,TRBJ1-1,CASSLLTEAFF,TGTGCCAGCAGTTTACTTACTGAAGCTTTCTTT
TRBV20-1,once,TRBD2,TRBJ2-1,CSARDDGTGTSGREQFF,TGCAGTGCTAGAGATGACGGTACGGGGACTAGCGGGAGGGAGCAGTTCTTC
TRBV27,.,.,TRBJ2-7,CASSLFWREGPYEQYF,TGTGCCAGCAGCCTCTTCTGGCGTGAGGGCCCCTACGAGCAGTACTTC
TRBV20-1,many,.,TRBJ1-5,CSARGKESQPQHF,TGCAGTGCTAGAGGAAAGGAGAGTCAGCCCCAGCATTTT
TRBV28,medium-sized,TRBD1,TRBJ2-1,CASSFLRDRNNEQFF,TGTGCCAGCAGTTTCCTCCGGGACAGAAACAATGAGCAGTTCTTC
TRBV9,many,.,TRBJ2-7,CASTLGGDSTYEQYF,TGTGCCAGCACCCTAGGCGGGGACAGTACCTACGAGCAGTACTTC
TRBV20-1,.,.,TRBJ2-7,CSPNVRDYEQYF,TGCAGTCCTAATGTCAGAGACTACGAGCAGTACTTC
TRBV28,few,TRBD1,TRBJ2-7,CASSLPGQGEFYKQYF,TGTGCCAGCAGTTTACCGGGACAGGGGGAATTCTACAAGCAGTACTTC
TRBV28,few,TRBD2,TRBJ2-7,CASSISGSSSYEQYF,TGTGCCAGCAGCATTAGCGGGAGCAGCTCCTACGAGCAGTACTTC
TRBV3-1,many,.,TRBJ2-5,CASSRERETQYF,TGTGCCAGCAGCCGGGAGCGAGAGACCCAGTACTTC
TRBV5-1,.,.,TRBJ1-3,CASSLTGGNTIYF,TGCGCCAGCAGCTTGACAGGCGGAAACACCATATATTTT
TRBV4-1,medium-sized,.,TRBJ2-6,CASSQAPLATGANVLTF,TGCGCCAGCAGCCAAGCCCCTCTAGCTACTGGGGCCAACGTCCTGACTTTC
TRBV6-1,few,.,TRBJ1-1,CASSFGGATEAFF,TGTGCCAGCAGCTTTGGGGGCGCCACTGAAGCTTTCTTT
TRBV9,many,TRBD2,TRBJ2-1,CASSLSIVKLAGSYNEQFF,TGTGCCAGCAGCTTAAGTATAGTAAAACTAGCGGGATCGTACAATGAGCAGTTCTTC
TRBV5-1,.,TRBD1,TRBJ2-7,CASSFRWDSRDEQYF,TGCGCCAGCAGCTTTCGATGGGACAGTAGGGACGAGCAGTACTTC
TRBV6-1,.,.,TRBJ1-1,CASSQGPRDTEAFF,TGTGCCAGCAGCCAGGGACCCCGGGACACCGAAGCTTTCTTT
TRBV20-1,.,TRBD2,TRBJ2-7,CSASDTSGGIYEQYF,TGCAGTGCTAGTGATACTAGCGGGGGAATCTACGAGCAGTACTTC
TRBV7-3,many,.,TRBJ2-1,CASSPGTVSEQFF,TGTGCCAGCAGCCCCGGGACTGTCAGTGAGCAGTTCTTC
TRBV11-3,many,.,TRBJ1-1,CASSLVGLEPGTEAFF,TGTGCCAGCAGCTTAGTAGGCCTAGAACCTGGCACTGAAGCTTTCTTT
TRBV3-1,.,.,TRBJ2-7,CASSRSNRYRPYEQYF,TGTGCCAGCAGCCGGTCGAATCGGTACAGGCCCTACGAGCAGTACTTC
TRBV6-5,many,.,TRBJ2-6,CASSYSKVTGANVLTF,TGTGCCAGCAGTTACTCGAAAGTCACTGGGGCCAACGTCCTGACTTTC
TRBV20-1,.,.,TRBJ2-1,CSAREVGREQFF,TGCAGTGCTAGAGAAGTGGGTCGTGAGCAGTTCTTC
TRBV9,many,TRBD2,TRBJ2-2,CASSATSRNTGELFF,TGTGCCAGCAGCGCGACTAGCAGGAACACCGGGGAGCTGTTTTTT
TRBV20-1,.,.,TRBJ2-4,CSAGTSRGKNIQYF,TGCAGTGCCGGGACCTCGCGGGGCAAAAACATTCAGTACTTC
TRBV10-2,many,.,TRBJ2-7,CASSTLASEQYF,TGCGCCAGCAGTACTCTCGCCTCCGAGCAGTACTTC
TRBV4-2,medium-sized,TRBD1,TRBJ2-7,CASSQTWGTGEVQYF,TGTGCCAGCAGCCAAACCTGGGGGACAGGGGAGGTGCAGTACTTC
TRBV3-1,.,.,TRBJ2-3,CASSLRQDRRDTQYF,TGTGCCAGCAGCCTCAGACAGGACCGAAGGGATACGCAGTATTTT
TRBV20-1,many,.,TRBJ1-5,CSARRPTEGQPQHF,TGCAGTGCCCGGCGACCGACGGAGGGGCAGCCCCAGCATTTT
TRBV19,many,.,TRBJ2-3,CASSTGRSTDTQYF,TGTGCCAGTAGTACGGGACGGAGCACAGATACGCAGTATTTT
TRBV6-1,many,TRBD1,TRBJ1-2,CASSGAQGARGYTF,TGTGCCAGCAGCGGGGCTCAGGGGGCTAGGGGCTACACCTTC
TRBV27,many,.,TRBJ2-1,CASSPFPTSFGYNEQFF,TGTGCCAGCAGTCCCTTCCCAACTAGCTTTGGTTACAATGAGCAGTTCTTC
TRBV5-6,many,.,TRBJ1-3,CASSEGPLSGNTIYF,TGTGCCAGCAGCGAGGGACCGCTCTCTGGAAACACCATATATTTT
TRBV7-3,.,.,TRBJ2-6,CASSLTGVGSSVANVLTF,TGTGCCAGCAGCTTAACGGGGGTCGGCAGTTCTGTGGCCAACGTCCTGACTTTC
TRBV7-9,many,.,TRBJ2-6,CASSLAVSGANVLTF,TGTGCCAGCAGCTTGGCTGTCTCTGGGGCCAACGTCCTGACTTTC
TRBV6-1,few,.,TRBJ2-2,CPSSKQGGSGELFF,TGTCCCAGCAGTAAACAGGGGGGGTCCGGGGAGCTGTTTTTT
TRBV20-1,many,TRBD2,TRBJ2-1,CSARNMGTSVNEQFF,TGCAGTGCTAGAAACATGGGGACTAGTGTCAATGAGCAGTTCTTC
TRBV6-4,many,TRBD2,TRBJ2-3,CASSFSGSGYTDTQYF,TGTGCCAGCAGTTTTAGCGGGAGCGGGTATACAGATACGCAGTATTTT
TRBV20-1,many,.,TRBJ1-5,CSARDLGGGQPQHF,TGCAGTGCTAGAGATCTTGGGGGCGGTCAGCCCCAGCATTTT
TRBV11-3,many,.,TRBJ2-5,CASSLGETQYF,TGTGCCAGCAGCTTGGGAGAGACCCAGTACTTC
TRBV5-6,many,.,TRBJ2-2,CASLMLFGNTGELFF,TGTGCCAGCCTCATGCTATTCGGGAACACCGGGGAGCTGTTTTTT
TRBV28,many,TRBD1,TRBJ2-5,CASSAGTGYQETQYF,TGTGCCAGCAGTGCCGGGACAGGCTACCAAGAGACCCAGTACTTC
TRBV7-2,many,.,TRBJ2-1,CASSLGLYNEQFF,TGTGCCAGCAGCTTAGGACTCTACAATGAGCAGTTCTTC
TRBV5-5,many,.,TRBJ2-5,CASSSAGSPKRETQYF,TGTGCCAGCAGCTCCGCTGGGAGTCCCAAGCGGGAGACCCAGTACTTC
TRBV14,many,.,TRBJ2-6,CASSPTALSGANVLTF,TGTGCCAGCAGCCCGACAGCCCTCTCTGGGGCCAACGTCCTGACTTTC